The 10 T cell receptor beta chains listed next were all sequenced from one sample in a study of long-term antiretroviral therapy in people with HIV. Run at survey level, the immunoSEQ assay was version v3.0. Assay: immunoSEQ multiplex PCR; the TCRdb copy retains only in-frame clones and omits some. The sample has about 36,000 clones, approximately 80% seen once. The material sequenced was unsorted PBMCs, taken 3.4 years after starting antiretroviral therapy. The receptors come from a man aged 25 to 40 with HIV.

The count of this clone is one. This rearrangement joins TRBV6-5 to TRBJ1-3; TRBD1 matches 9 bases. The CDR3 has 13 amino acids. J lost 7 bases, V lost 6 bases, and 4 bases had no gene match. Germline V gene lookup returns CDR1 MNHEY and CDR2 SVGAGI. The CDR3 protein is CASRLQGANTIYF. The DNA of the CDR3 is TGTGCCAGCAGATTACAGGGGGCGAACACCATATATTTT.

V is TRBV28 and J is TRBJ1-5; 11 bases match TRBD1. V shed 5 bases and J 7 bases; nucleotides not matched to a gene: 10. This CDR3 comprises 16 residues. Germline V CDR1 and CDR2: MDHEN, SYDVKM. The CDR3 DNA reads TGTGCCAGCAGTCCAAGGACAGGGGGCGCAGGGCAGCCCCAGCATTTT. Protein sequence: CASSPRTGGAGQPQHF. The full variable domain, its missing parts supplied by reference TRBV28 and TRBJ1-5, is DVKVTQSSRYLVKRTGEKVFLECVQDMDHENMFWYRQDPGLGLRLIYFSYDVKMKEKGDIPEGYSVSREKKERFSLILESASTNQTSMYLCASSPRTGGAGQPQHFGDGTRLSIL.

This clone turned up a few times. This rearrangement joins TRBV2 to TRBJ2-7; possible D gene TRBD2, 5 bases. The ends were cut back, 5 bases at V and 4 bases at J, with 12 bases in the middle. CDR3 length: 13 residues. The germline gives CDR1 SNHLY, CDR2 FYNNEI. The CDR3 nucleotides are TGTGCCAGCAGTCAAATACTAGAGTACGAGCAGTACTTC. This translates into CASSQILEYEQYF.

The J gene is TRBJ2-1, the V gene TRBV5-1; the D gene could be TRBD1 or TRBD2 (5 bases each). V lost 9 bases and J 0 bases, leaving 19 bases between the germline ends. The CDR3 loop spans 16 amino acids. The germline V gene has CDR1 SGHRS and CDR2 YFSETQ. The CDR3 loop is CATYQGPGSSYNEQFF. The CDR3 DNA is TGCGCCACCTACCAGGGCCCGGGGAGCTCCTACAATGAGCAGTTCTTC.

This chain uses TRBV28 with TRBJ1-5, with D hard to call. From germline, CDR1 is MDHEN and CDR2 SYDVKM. V was trimmed by 8 bases and J by 11 bases, leaving 16 bases between them. The CDR3 sequence is 12 residues long. CDR3 DNA: TGTGCCAGCCGGGTGGGTATTATGACCCAGCATTTT. Residues: CASRVGIMTQHF. Full variable domain (outside the CDR3, taken from reference TRBV28 and TRBJ1-5): DVKVTQSSRYLVKRTGEKVFLECVQDMDHENMFWYRQDPGLGLRLIYFSYDVKMKEKGDIPEGYSVSREKKERFSLILESASTNQTSMYLCASRVGIMTQHFGDGTRLSIL.

This chain joins TRBV5-1 and TRBJ1-2; the D gene is possibly TRBD1 (6 bases). Per germline, CDR1 SGHRS and CDR2 YFSETQ. The CDR3 sequence is 15 residues long. Trimming cost V 5 bases and J 2 bases, with 16 bases left between them. Written as DNA, the CDR3 is TGCGCCAGCAGTTTTAATGGACAGTTAAACTATGGCTACACCTTC. It translates to CASSFNGQLNYGYTF.

The V and J genes are TRBV4-3 and TRBJ1-1, with TRBD1 matching over 8 bases. The J segment lost 10 bases and the V segment lost 2 bases, leaving 9 bases of the junction unmatched. The germline gives CDR1 LGHNA, CDR2 YSLEER. The CDR3 is 14 amino acids. The CDR3 is CASSQPDRGGVAFF. The CDR3 DNA follows: TGCGCCAGCAGCCAACCAGACAGGGGAGGGGTAGCTTTCTTT.

This chain links TRBV7-9 with TRBJ1-1, with D possibly matching TRBD1 (5 bases). V was pared by 8 bases and J by 8 bases, with 12 bases between. CDR1 SEHNR and CDR2 FQNEAQ come from the germline V gene (reference sequence). This CDR3 has 11 amino acids. The CDR3 nucleotides are TGTGCCAGCGGGACCGGGCCAGAAGCTTTCTTT. It translates to CASGTGPEAFF.

This clone has just a few counts. The chain carries TRBV21-1 and TRBJ2-7; the table's D call, TRBD2, has no DNA check behind it. TRBV21-1 is a known pseudogene. This CDR3 has 13 amino acids. CDR3 residues: CASSHLEGYEQYF. CDR3 nucleotides: TGTGCCAGCAGCCATCTAGAGGGCTACGAGCAGTACTTC.

The chain combines TRBV28 with TRBJ2-7, with 10 bases identical to TRBD2. The V gene end was trimmed by 8 bases and the J gene end by 6 bases; junction bases not matched to a gene: 10. This CDR3 is 14 amino acids long. The V gene's germline CDR1 is MDHEN and CDR2 SYDVKM. CDR3 sequence (DNA): TGTGCCAGCGGCGACGTAGCGGGAGGAGGCGAGCAGTACTTC. Its protein is CASGDVAGGGEQYF.